This T cell receptor beta chain is drawn from a study of technical replicates of blood from a handful of donors. The repertoire was sequenced with immunoSEQ multiplex PCR; TCRdb's copy has only in-frame clones and lacks some. The data contain tens of thousands of clones, nearly 95% of them seen just once; the ten biggest clones take up more than 4%. This clone came up a few times. The ends were cut back, 2 bases at V and 7 bases at J, with 5 bases in the middle. The germline gives CDR1 MNHEY, CDR2 SVGAGI. The CDR3 sequence is 11 residues long. This sequence joins TRBV6-5 and TRBJ1-1, with a weak D call TRBD1 (5 bases). The sequenced sample consisted of PBMCs. The receptor's source is a human donor in good health. Some clones in this sample may be carry-over from other donors' samples. The CDR3 DNA sequence: TGTGCCAGCAGTTACGACAGTGAAGCTTTCTTT. Translation gives CASSYDSEAFF.